The clone carrying this TCR beta chain was counted ten times or more. Antigen specificity is unknown. The source of the sample is a study of CD8 T cells in ankylosing spondylitis. General study results and limits: What appeared characteristic of ankylosing spondylitis blood was a TCR beta motif of fewer than ten highly homologous variants. Reportedly, matched ankylosing spondylitis synovial fluid was significantly enriched for disease-linked clones. Earlier studies detected some motif variants in reactive arthritis synovial fluid and blood.

TCRdb re-called the 5' RACE reads with MiXCR, one entry per CDR3 protein. The sample lists a few hundred thousand distinct CDR3 sequences; approximately 20% were seen once. This CDR3 has 16 amino acids. V lost 1 base, J lost 0 bases, and 13 bases lay in between. Germline CDR1 and CDR2: SQVTM and ANQGSEA. Sequencing was performed on blood, either unsorted or a sorted T cell fraction (not recorded which). This clonotype was sampled from a male donor with ankylosing spondylitis. The gene calls are TRBV29-1 and TRBJ1-3; D gene unclear. The DNA of the CDR3 is TGCAGCGTTGAAGGGGTAGATACCCTCTCTGGAAACACCATATATTTT. Translated: CSVEGVDTLSGNTIYF.